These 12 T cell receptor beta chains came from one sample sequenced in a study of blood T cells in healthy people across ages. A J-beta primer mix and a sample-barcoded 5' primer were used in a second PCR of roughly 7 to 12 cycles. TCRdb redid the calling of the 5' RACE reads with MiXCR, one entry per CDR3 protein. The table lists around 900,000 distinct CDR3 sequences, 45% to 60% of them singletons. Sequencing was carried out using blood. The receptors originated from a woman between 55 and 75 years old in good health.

Written as DNA, the CDR3 is TGTGCCAGCTCACCACGAGTTCGCGACCGAGCCGGGGAGCTGTTTTTT. Amino acid sequence: CASSPRVRDRAGELFF. This rearrangement joins TRBV18 to TRBJ2-2; the D is unclear. The CDR3 is 16 residues long. V lost 1 base and J lost 6, with 15 bases in between. Germline V gene data show CDR1 as KGHSH and CDR2 as LQKENI.

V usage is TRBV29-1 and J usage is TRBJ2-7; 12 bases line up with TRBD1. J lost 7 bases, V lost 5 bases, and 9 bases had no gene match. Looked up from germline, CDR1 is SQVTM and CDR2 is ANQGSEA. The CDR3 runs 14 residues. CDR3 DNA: TGCAGCGTTCAAGGGACAGGGGGCAGGTTGGAGCAGTACTTC. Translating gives CSVQGTGGRLEQYF.

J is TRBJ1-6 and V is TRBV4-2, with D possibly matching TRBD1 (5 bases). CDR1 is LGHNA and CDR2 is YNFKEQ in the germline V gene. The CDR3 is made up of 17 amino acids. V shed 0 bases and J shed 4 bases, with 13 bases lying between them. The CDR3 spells CASSQDPAGGYNSPLHF. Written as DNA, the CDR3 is TGTGCCAGCAGCCAAGATCCGGCTGGGGGATATAATTCACCCCTCCACTTT.

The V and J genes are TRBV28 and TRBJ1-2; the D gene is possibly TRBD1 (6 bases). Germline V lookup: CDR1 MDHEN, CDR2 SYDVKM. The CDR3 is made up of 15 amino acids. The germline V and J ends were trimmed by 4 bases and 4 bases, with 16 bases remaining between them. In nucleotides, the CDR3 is TGTGCCAGCAGTTACAGGGATTCCCGGGGCTATGGCTACACCTTC. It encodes CASSYRDSRGYGYTF.

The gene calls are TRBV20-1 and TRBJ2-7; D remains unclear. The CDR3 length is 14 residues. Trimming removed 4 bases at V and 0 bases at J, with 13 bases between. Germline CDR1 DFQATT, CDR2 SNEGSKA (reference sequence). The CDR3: CSANPGWFSYEQYF. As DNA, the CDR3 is TGCAGTGCTAACCCCGGGTGGTTCTCCTACGAGCAGTACTTC.

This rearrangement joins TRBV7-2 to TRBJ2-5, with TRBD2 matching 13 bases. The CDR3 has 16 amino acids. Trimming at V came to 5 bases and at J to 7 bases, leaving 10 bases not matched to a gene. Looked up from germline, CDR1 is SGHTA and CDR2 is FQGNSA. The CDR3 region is CASSPRTSGSYGTQYF. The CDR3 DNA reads TGTGCCAGCAGCCCAAGGACTAGCGGGAGTTATGGGACCCAGTACTTC.

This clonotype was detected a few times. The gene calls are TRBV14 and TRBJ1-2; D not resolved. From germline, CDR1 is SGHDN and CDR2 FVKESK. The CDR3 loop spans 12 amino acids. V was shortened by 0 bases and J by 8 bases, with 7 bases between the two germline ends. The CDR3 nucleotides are TGTGCCAGCAGCCAAGATCCACTCGGCTACACCTTC. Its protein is CASSQDPLGYTF.

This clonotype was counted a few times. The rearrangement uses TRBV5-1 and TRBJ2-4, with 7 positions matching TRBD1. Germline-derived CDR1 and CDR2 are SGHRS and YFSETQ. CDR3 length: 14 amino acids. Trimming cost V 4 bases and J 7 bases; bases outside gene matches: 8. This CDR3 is CASSPDAGGNIQYF. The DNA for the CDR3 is TGCGCCAGCAGCCCGGACGCAGGGGGTAACATTCAGTACTTC.

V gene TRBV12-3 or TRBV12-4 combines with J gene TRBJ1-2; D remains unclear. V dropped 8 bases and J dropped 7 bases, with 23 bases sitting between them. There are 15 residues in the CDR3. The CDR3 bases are TGTGCCAGCGTCATTGCGGAGGCCGGACGTGTTGGCTACACCTTC. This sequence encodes CASVIAEAGRVGYTF.

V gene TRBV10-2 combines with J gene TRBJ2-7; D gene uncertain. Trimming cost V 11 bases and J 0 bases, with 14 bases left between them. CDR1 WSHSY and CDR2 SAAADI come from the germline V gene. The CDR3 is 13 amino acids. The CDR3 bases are TGCGCCTACGTTTGGCCGCCCTCCTACGAGCAGTACTTC. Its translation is CAYVWPPSYEQYF.

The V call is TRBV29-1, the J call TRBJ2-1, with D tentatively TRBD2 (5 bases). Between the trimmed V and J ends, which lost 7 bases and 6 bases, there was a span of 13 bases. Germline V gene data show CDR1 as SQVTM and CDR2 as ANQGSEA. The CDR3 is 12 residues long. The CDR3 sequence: CSARAATNEQFF. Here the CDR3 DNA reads TGCAGCGCCAGAGCGGCTACCAATGAGCAGTTCTTC.

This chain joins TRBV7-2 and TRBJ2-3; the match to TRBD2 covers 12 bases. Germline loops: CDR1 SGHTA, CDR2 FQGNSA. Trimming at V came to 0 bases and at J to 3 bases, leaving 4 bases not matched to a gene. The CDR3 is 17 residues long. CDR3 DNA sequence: TGTGCCAGCAGCTTAGCACCTAGCGGGAGGGGAACAGATACGCAGTATTTT. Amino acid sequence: CASSLAPSGRGTDTQYF.